This TCR beta chain comes out of a study of CD8 T cells in ankylosing spondylitis. Study-level results: Relatively scarce in peripheral blood, disease-linked clones were CD8+. Within matched ankylosing spondylitis synovial fluid, disease-linked clones were reportedly significantly enriched.

TCRdb independently ran MiXCR on the 5' RACE reads; one entry per CDR3 protein. The sample shows 250,000 or so distinct CDR3 sequences, approximately 24% of them seen only once. CDR1 and CDR2 (germline): DFQATT, SNEGSKA (reference sequence). After removal of 3 bases from V and 2 bases from J, the junction contained 5 bases not matched to a gene. The CDR3 loop spans 17 amino acids. In its sample, this clonotype was seen many times. Its specificity is not known. The V gene is TRBV20-1, the J gene TRBJ2-3; 16 bases match TRBD2. The source of this sequence is a male donor with ankylosing spondylitis or in good health (not recorded which). The material sequenced was blood, either unsorted or a sorted T cell fraction (not recorded which). The CDR3 coding sequence is TGCAGTGCTAGGGGACTAGCGGGGGGGCGTGACACAGATACGCAGTATTTT. Protein: CSARGLAGGRDTDTQYF.